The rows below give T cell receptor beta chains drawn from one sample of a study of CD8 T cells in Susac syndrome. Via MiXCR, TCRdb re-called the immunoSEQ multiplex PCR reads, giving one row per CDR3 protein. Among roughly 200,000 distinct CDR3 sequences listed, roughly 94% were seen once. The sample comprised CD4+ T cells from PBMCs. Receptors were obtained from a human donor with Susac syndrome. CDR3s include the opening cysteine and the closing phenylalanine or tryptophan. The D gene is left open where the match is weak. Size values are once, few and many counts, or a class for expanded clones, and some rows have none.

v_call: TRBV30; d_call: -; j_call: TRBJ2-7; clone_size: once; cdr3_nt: TGTGCCTGGAGCAAAGGGGGGAGCTCCTACGAGCAGTACTTC; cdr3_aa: CAWSKGGSSYEQYF
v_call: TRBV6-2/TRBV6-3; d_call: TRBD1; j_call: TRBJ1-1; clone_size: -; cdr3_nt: TGTGCCAGCACCCCAGGACAGGTGAACACTGAAGCTTTCTTT; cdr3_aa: CASTPGQVNTEAFF
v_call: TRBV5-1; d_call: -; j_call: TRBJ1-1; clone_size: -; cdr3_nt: TGCGCCAGCAGCTCTCGACAGGTGAACACTGAAGCTTTCTTT; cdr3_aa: CASSSRQVNTEAFF
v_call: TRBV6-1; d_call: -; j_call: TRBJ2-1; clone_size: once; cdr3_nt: TGTGCCAGCAGTGAGGCTAGCTCCTACAATGAGCAGTTCTTC; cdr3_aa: CASSEASSYNEQFF
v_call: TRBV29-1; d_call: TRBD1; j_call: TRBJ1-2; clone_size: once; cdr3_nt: TGCAGCGCCGTCAGCCCGGGACAGGGGCCCTATGGCTACACCTTC; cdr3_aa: CSAVSPGQGPYGYTF
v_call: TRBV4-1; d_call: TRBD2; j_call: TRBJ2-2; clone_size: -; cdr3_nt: TGCGCCAGCAGCCACCGACTAGCGGGAGGCACCGGGGAGCTGTTTTTT; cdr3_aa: CASSHRLAGGTGELFF
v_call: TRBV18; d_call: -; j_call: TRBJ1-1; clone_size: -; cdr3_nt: TGTGCCAGCTCACCACGCGGGGAGATGAACACTGAAGCTTTCTTT; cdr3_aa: CASSPRGEMNTEAFF
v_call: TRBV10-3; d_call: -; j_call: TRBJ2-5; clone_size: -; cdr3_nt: TGTGCCATCAGTGAGTCCGACCAAGAGACCCAGTACTTC; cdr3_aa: CAISESDQETQYF
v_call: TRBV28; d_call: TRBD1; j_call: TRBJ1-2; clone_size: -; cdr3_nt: TGTGCCAGCAGTTTGGGACAGGGGGAAGGCTACACCTTC; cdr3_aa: CASSLGQGEGYTF
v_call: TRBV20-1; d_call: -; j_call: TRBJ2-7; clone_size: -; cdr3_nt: TGCAGTGCCCAAGAAGGCGGGAAAATATACGAGCAGTACTTC; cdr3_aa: CSAQEGGKIYEQYF
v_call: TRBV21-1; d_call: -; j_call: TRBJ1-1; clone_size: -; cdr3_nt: TGTGCCAGCAGCAAACAGAAGGACAGCACTAAGAACACTGAAGCTTTCTTT; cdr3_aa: CASSKQKDSTKNTEAFF
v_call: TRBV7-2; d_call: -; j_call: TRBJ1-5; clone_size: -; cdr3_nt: TGTGCCAGCAGCTTAGACGGCAGGGAAGATCAGCCCCAGCATTTT; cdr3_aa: CASSLDGREDQPQHF
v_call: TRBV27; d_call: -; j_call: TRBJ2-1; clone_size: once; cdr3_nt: TGTGCCAGCAGTTTACTACACTCGAATGAGCAGTTCTTC; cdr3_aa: CASSLLHSNEQFF
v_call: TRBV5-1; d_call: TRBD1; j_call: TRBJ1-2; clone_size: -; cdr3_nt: TGCGCCAGCAGCTTGGCCCTTACCGGGACAGGGGTACGGGGCTACACCTTC; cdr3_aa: CASSLALTGTGVRGYTF
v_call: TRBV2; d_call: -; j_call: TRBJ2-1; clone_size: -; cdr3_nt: TGTGCCAGCAGTGAGACTAGTCCTTTCGATGAGCAGTTCTTC; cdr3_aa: CASSETSPFDEQFF
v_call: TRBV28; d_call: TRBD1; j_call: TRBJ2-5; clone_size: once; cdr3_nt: TGTGCCAGCAGTTGGACAGGAATCGGGGAGAAGACCCAGTACTTC; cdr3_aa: CASSWTGIGEKTQYF
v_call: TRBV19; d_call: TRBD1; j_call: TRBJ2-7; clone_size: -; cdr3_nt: TGTGCCAGTAAGCGGGGACAGGGGGACTACGAGCAGTACTTC; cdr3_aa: CASKRGQGDYEQYF
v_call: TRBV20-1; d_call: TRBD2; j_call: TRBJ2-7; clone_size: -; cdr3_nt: TGCAGTGCTTCGACTAGCGGACTCCTCGAGCAGTACTTC; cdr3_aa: CSASTSGLLEQYF
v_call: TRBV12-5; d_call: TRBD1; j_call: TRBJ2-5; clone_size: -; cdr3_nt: TGTGCTAGTGGTTTGCCTACCTCCGGGACAGGGTTGCAAGAGACCCAGTACTTC; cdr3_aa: CASGLPTSGTGLQETQYF
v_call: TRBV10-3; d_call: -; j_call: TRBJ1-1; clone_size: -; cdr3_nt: TGTGCCATCAGCCGACAGGAAGGGACTGAAGCTTTCTTT; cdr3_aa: CAISRQEGTEAFF
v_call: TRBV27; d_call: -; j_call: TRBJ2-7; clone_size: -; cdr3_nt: TGTGCCAGCAGCTCCGACCTTTTGGGGGCGCAGTACTTC; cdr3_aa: CASSSDLLGAQYF
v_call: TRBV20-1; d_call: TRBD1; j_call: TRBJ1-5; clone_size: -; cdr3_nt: TGCAGTGCTAGAGGGGACAGGGGGCTAAATGGCAATCAGCCCCAGCATTTT; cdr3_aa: CSARGDRGLNGNQPQHF
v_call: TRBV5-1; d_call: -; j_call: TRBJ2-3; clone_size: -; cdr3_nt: TGCGCCAGCAGCCCTAGCGGACAGGCCATCGAAGTCGATACGCAGTATTTT; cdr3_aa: CASSPSGQAIEVDTQYF
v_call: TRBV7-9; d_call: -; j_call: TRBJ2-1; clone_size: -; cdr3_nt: TGTGCCAGCAACCCACTGGTAGGTCTCGTCAATGAGCAGTTCTTC; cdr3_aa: CASNPLVGLVNEQFF
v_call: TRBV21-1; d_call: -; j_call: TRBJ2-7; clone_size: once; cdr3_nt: TGTGCCAGCAGCCCCCTAACAATAACTCACTACGAGCAGTACTTC; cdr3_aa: CASSPLTITHYEQYF
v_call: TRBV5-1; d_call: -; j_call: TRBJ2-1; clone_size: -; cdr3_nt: TGCGCCAGCAGCTGGCCGACGGGACCCCACTACAATGAGCAGTTCTTC; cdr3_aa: CASSWPTGPHYNEQFF
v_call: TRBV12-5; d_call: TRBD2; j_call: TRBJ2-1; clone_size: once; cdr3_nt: TGTGCTAGTGGTTATCTAGCCCTATCTAGCGGGGGGTACAATGAGCAGTTCTTC; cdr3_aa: CASGYLALSSGGYNEQFF
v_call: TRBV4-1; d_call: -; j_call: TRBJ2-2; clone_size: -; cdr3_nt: TGCGCCAGCAGCCAAGGTTCCAGGGGTGCCGGGGAGCTGTTTTTT; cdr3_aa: CASSQGSRGAGELFF